This T cell receptor (beta chain) was retrieved from a study of control samples from healthy donors and cancer patients. The CDR3 extends over 17 amino acids. The germline CDR1 and CDR2 sequences are SGHDT and YYEEEE. The ends lost 4 bases at V and 5 bases at J; junction bases unmatched: 11. Produced via immunoSEQ multiplex PCR; TCRdb's table is partial and in-frame only. The sample includes over 70,000 clones, roughly 89% of them seen just once. Sequenced material: blood. The receptor's source is a woman between 55 and 75 years old in good health. This chain links TRBV5-6 with TRBJ2-2; 10 nucleotides line up with TRBD1. The CDR3 DNA reads as TGTGCCAGCAGCCGGGATGGTTGGACAGGGGGTACCGGGGAGCTGTTTTTT. It translates to CASSRDGWTGGTGELFF.